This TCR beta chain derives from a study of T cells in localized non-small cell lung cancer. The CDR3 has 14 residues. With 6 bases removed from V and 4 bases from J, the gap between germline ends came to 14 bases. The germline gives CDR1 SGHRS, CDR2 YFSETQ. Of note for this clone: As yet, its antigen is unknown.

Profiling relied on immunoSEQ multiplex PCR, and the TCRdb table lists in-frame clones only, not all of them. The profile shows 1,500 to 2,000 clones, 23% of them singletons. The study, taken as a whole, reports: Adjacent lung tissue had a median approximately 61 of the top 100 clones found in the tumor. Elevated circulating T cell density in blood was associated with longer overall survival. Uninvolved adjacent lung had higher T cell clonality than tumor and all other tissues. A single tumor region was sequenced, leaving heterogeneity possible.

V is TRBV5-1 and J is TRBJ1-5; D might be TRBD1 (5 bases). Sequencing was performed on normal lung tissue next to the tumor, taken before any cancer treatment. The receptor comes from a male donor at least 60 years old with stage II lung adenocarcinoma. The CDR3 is CASKRDGRNQPQHF. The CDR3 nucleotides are TGCGCCAGCAAACGGGACGGCCGTAATCAGCCCCAGCATTTT.